This entry lists 8 T cell receptor beta chains sequenced from one sample in a study of T cells in tuberculosis. Libraries were prepared by immunoSEQ multiplex PCR; TCRdb keeps only in-frame clonotypes and omits some of them. The data show approximately 46,000 clones, 90% to 95% seen once. Specified time point: new active TB diagnosis, blood taken before or within 7 days of starting treatment. This sample comprised PBMCs, obtained at tuberculosis diagnosis. All receptors come from an adult with tuberculosis.

The chain carries TRBV19 and TRBJ1-6; TRBD1 matches at 7 bases. V shed 1 base and J 7 bases; nucleotides not matched to a gene: 7. The CDR3 covers 16 residues. Germline V gives CDR1 LNHDA, CDR2 SQIVND (reference sequence). CDR3 in amino acids: CASSIASWTGNSPLHF. For the CDR3, the DNA is TGTGCCAGTAGTATAGCCTCGTGGACAGGCAATTCACCCCTCCACTTT. Full variable domain (rest looked up from reference TRBV19 and TRBJ1-6): DGGITQSPKYLFRKEGQNVTLSCEQNLNHDAMYWYRQDPGQGLRLIYYSQIVNDFQKGDIAEGYSVSREKKESFPLTVTSAQKNPTAFYLCASSIASWTGNSPLHFGNGTRLTVT.

This chain connects TRBV19 to TRBJ1-3; no reliable D call. The length of the CDR3 is 15 residues. V dropped 6 bases and J dropped 0 bases, with 12 bases sitting between them. Germline values: CDR1 LNHDA, CDR2 SQIVND (reference sequence). DNA of the CDR3: TGTGCCAGTAGGCTTCGCGGGCGCTCTGGAAACACCATATATTTT. This translates into CASRLRGRSGNTIYF.

This rearrangement joins TRBV19 to TRBJ1-2; 7 bases match TRBD1. V was pared by 4 bases and J by 8 bases, with 7 bases of the junction left unmatched. Germline lookup yields CDR1 LNHDA and CDR2 SQIVND (reference sequence). The CDR3 runs to 13 residues. The CDR3 sequence is CASSRGGVPGYTF. The CDR3 DNA is TGTGCCAGTAGTAGAGGGGGCGTCCCCGGCTACACCTTC.

This chain uses TRBV5-1 with TRBJ1-1; 10 bases fit TRBD1. V was clipped by 0 bases and J by 3 bases; unmatched bases: 2. Germline V lookup: CDR1 SGHRS, CDR2 YFSETQ. The CDR3 consists of 15 residues. CDR3 amino acids: CASSLVGTGDTEAFF. The CDR3 DNA follows: TGCGCCAGCAGCTTGGTAGGGACAGGGGACACTGAAGCTTTCTTT.

The J gene is TRBJ1-2, the V gene TRBV6-5, with a tentative D call TRBD1 (6 bases). The CDR3 has 13 amino acids. Germline values: CDR1 MNHEY, CDR2 SVGAGI. V lost 2 bases to trimming and J lost 7 bases, with 11 bases between them. The CDR3 nucleotides read TGTGCCAGCAGTTACAATCCAGGGGCTGGCTACACCTTC. Residues: CASSYNPGAGYTF.

The rearrangement uses TRBV5-4 and TRBJ2-5, with 10 bases lining up with TRBD2. This CDR3 spans 15 amino acids. Trimming removed 5 bases from V and 5 bases from J; junction bases left unmatched: 9. Germline CDR1 reads SGHNT; CDR2 reads YYREEE (reference sequence). In DNA form, the CDR3 reads TGTGCCAGCAGAAAAGTAGCGGGAGGCGGGGAGACCCAGTACTTC. Amino acid sequence: CASRKVAGGGETQYF.

V gene TRBV2 combines with J gene TRBJ1-2; 8 bases map to TRBD1. V lost 6 bases to trimming and J lost 8 bases; unmatched junction nucleotides: 8. The CDR3 totals 13 residues. The germline gives CDR1 SNHLY, CDR2 FYNNEI. The CDR3 loop is CASSGQGPGGYTF. The CDR3 DNA is TGTGCCAGCAGCGGACAGGGACCGGGAGGCTACACCTTC.

With respect to this clone: It is unclear where the CDR3 begins or ends on the DNA, so no DNA is shown, and the CDR3 is as TCRdb lists it. The rearrangement links TRBV28 to TRBJ1-5. CDR1 and CDR2 (germline): MDHEN, SYDVKM. Inclusive of both ends, the CDR3 amounts to 14 amino acids. CDR3 residues: CASSTSGANQPQHF.